These 10 T cell receptor beta chains share one sample of origin, sequenced in a study of T cell responses to AZD1222 COVID-19 vaccine. Generated by immunoSEQ multiplex PCR, the TCRdb table keeps only in-frame clones and is missing some. The sample consists of approximately 180,000 clones, 88% of them appearing once. The input for sequencing was peripheral blood, taken on day 0 of AZD1222 vaccination. The receptors originated from an adult in good health.

The chain carries TRBV7-9 and TRBJ1-4, with 7 bases identical to TRBD1. Germline CDR1 is SEHNR and CDR2 is FQNEAQ (reference sequence). This CDR3 is built from 15 residues. V lost 5 bases and J lost 4; bases outside the gene matches: 7. The CDR3 reads CASSPGTARNEKLFF. The CDR3 DNA reads as TGTGCCAGCAGCCCCGGGACAGCCCGTAATGAAAAACTGTTTTTT.

The chain couples TRBV28 to TRBJ1-5, with 10 bases matching TRBD1. The CDR3 totals 16 residues. After removal of 7 bases from V and 5 bases from J, the junction contained 11 bases not matched to a gene. Per germline, CDR1 MDHEN and CDR2 SYDVKM. CDR3 in amino acids: CASTIVLGQGYQPQHF. The CDR3 DNA follows: TGTGCCAGCACCATTGTTTTGGGACAGGGGTATCAGCCCCAGCATTTT.

This chain's CDR3 is CAWSMVRVRGANVLTF. The DNA of the CDR3 is TGTGCCTGGAGTATGGTGAGGGTGAGGGGGGCCAACGTCCTGACTTTC. This rearrangement joins TRBV30 to TRBJ2-6, with D possibly being TRBD2 (5 bases). Germline V gene sequence: CDR1 GTSNPN, CDR2 SVGIG (reference sequence). This CDR3 spans 16 amino acids. With 2 bases removed from V and 4 bases from J, the gap between germline ends came to 15 bases.

The chain couples TRBV5-6 to TRBJ2-4; 10 nucleotides match TRBD2. Trimming at V came to 6 bases and at J to 7 bases, leaving 4 bases not matched to a gene. This CDR3 has 13 amino acids. CDR1 is SGHDT and CDR2 is YYEEEE in the germline V gene. The CDR3 sequence: CASTLAGPNIQYF. In DNA, the CDR3 is TGTGCCAGCACACTAGCGGGGCCCAACATTCAGTACTTC.

In DNA form, the CDR3 reads TGTGCCAGCAGTTACAGCAGAAACACCATATATTTT. This encodes CASSYSRNTIYF. The chain recombines TRBV6-2 or TRBV6-3 with TRBJ1-3; no clear D. Germline V lookup: CDR1 MNHEY, CDR2 SVGEGT. V was pared by 2 bases and J by 5 bases, with 4 bases between. The CDR3 runs to 12 residues.

This rearrangement joins TRBV7-8 to TRBJ1-2; weak D call: TRBD1 (6 bases). The V end was cut by 5 bases, the J end by 2 bases, with 9 bases between. This CDR3 region has 13 residues. The germline V gene has CDR1 SGHVS and CDR2 FQNEAQ. Here the CDR3 reads CASSNDRNYGYTF. The CDR3 DNA reads TGTGCCAGCAGCAACGACAGGAACTATGGCTACACCTTC.

This clone has only a few counts. J is TRBJ2-7 and V is TRBV18; 7 bases fit TRBD1. V trimming: 0 bases; J trimming: 2 bases; junction bases outside the gene matches: 10. Germline V gene lookup returns CDR1 KGHSH and CDR2 LQKENI. This CDR3 contains 17 residues. The CDR3 sequence: CASSPPLHDRVAYEQYF. The CDR3 nucleotides read TGTGCCAGCTCACCACCGTTACATGACAGGGTGGCCTACGAGCAGTACTTC.

This chain links TRBV28 with TRBJ1-5, with TRBD1 as a possible D gene (6 bases). This CDR3 is 13 amino acids long. Germline-derived CDR1 and CDR2 are MDHEN and SYDVKM. The germline V and J ends were trimmed by 6 bases and 7 bases, with 13 bases remaining between them. The CDR3 sequence is CASRPKGGQPQHF. Here the CDR3 DNA reads TGTGCCAGCAGACCAAAGGGGGGGCAGCCCCAGCATTTT.

The chain links TRBV6-5 to TRBJ2-4; perhaps TRBD2 as D (7 bases). Per the germline V gene, CDR1 is MNHEY and CDR2 is SVGAGI. Trimming removed 6 bases at V and 8 bases at J, with 17 bases between. This CDR3 region has 14 residues. The CDR3, as DNA: TGTGCCAGCAGCGTGAGGGGGGCGGGAGACATTCAGTACTTC. It encodes CASSVRGAGDIQYF.

The chain joins TRBV2 to TRBJ2-7, with unresolved D. With 9 bases removed from V and 6 bases from J, the gap between germline ends came to 21 bases. The CDR3 runs 14 residues. The germline V gene encodes CDR1 SNHLY and CDR2 FYNNEI. The CDR3 here is CARKRLGSRCEQYF. The CDR3 DNA reads TGTGCCAGAAAGAGGTTGGGCAGTAGGTGCGAGCAGTACTTC.